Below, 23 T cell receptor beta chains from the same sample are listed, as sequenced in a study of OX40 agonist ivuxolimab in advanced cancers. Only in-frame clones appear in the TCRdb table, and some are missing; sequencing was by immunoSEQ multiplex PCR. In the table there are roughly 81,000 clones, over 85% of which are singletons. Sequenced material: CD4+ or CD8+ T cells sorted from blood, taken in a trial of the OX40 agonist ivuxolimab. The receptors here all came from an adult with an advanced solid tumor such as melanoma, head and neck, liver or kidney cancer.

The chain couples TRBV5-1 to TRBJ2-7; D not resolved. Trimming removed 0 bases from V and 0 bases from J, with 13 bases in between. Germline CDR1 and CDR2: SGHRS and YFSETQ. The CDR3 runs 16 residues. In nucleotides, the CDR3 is TGCGCCAGCAGCTTGGGTCCGAGATCGAGCTCCTACGAGCAGTACTTC. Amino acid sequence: CASSLGPRSSSYEQYF.

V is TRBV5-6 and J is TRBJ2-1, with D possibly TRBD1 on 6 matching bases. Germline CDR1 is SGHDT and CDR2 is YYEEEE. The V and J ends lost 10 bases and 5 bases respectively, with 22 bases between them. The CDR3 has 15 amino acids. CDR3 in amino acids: CAAAQGITSNNEQFF. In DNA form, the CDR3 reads TGTGCCGCGGCGCAGGGGATCACCTCGAACAATGAGCAGTTCTTC.

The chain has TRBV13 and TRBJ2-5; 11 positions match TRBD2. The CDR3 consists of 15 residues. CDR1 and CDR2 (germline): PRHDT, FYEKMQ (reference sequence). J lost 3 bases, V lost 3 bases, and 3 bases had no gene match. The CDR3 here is CASSFILAGEETQYF. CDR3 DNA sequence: TGTGCCAGCAGCTTCATACTAGCGGGAGAAGAGACCCAGTACTTC. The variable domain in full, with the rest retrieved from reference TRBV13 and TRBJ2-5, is AAGVIQSPRHLIKEKRETATLKCYPIPRHDTVYWYQQGPGQDPQFLISFYEKMQSDKGSIPDRFSAQQFSDYHSELNMSSLELGDSALYFCASSFILAGEETQYFGPGTRLLVL.

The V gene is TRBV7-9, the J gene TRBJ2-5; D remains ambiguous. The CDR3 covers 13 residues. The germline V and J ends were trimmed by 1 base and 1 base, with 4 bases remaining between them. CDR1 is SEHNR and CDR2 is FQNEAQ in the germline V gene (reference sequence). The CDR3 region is CASSLGTQETQYF. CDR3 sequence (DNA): TGTGCCAGCAGCTTAGGCACCCAAGAGACCCAGTACTTC.

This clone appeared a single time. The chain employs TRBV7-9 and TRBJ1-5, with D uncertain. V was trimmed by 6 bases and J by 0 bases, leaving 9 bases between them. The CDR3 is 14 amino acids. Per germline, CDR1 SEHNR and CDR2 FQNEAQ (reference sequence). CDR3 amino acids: CASSPTLSNQPQHF. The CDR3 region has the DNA TGTGCCAGCAGTCCGACCCTTAGCAATCAGCCCCAGCATTTT.

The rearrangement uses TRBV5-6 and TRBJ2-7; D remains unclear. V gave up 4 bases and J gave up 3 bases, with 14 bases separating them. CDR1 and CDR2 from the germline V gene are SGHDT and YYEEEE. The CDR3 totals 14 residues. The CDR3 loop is CASSPPGSYYEQYF. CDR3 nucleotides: TGTGCCAGCAGCCCCCCAGGATCCTACTACGAGCAGTACTTC.

The CDR3 DNA follows: TGTGCCAGCAGCTTAGACCCCCGACTAACTAGCGGGCCCTCCTACGAGCAGTACTTC. This codes for CASSLDPRLTSGPSYEQYF. V usage is TRBV11-3 and J usage is TRBJ2-7, with 9 nucleotides matching TRBD2. The V segment lost 0 bases and the J segment 0 bases; nucleotides outside the gene matches: 12. There are 19 residues in the CDR3. CDR1 and CDR2 from the germline V gene are SGHNT and YENEEA.

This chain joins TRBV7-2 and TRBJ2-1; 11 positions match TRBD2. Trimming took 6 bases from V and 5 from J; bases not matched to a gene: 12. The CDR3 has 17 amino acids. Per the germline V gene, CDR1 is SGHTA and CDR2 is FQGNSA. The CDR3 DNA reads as TGTGCCAGCAGTCCCTCGATAGCGGGAGGGCCTAACAATGAGCAGTTCTTC. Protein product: CASSPSIAGGPNNEQFF.

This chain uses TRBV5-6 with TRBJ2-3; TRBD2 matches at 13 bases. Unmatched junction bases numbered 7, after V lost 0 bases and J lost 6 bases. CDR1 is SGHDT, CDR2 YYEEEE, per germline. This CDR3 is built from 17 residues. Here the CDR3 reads CASSLAGTSGTGDTQYF. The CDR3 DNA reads TGTGCCAGCAGCTTGGCCGGGACTAGCGGGACGGGGGATACGCAGTATTTT. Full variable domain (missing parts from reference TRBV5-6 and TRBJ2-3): DAGVTQSPTHLIKTRGQQVTLRCSPKSGHDTVSWYQQALGQGPQFIFQYYEEEERQRGNFPDRFSGHQFPNYSSELNVNALLLGDSALYLCASSLAGTSGTGDTQYFGPGTRLTVL.

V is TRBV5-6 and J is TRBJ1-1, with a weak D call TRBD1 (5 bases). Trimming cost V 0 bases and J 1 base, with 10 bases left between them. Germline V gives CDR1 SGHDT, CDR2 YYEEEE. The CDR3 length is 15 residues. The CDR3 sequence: CASSLVGTGNTEAFF. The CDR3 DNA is TGTGCCAGCAGCTTGGTGGGGACGGGGAACACTGAAGCTTTCTTT. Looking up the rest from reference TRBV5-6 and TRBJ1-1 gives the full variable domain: DAGVTQSPTHLIKTRGQQVTLRCSPKSGHDTVSWYQQALGQGPQFIFQYYEEEERQRGNFPDRFSGHQFPNYSSELNVNALLLGDSALYLCASSLVGTGNTEAFFGQGTRLTVV.

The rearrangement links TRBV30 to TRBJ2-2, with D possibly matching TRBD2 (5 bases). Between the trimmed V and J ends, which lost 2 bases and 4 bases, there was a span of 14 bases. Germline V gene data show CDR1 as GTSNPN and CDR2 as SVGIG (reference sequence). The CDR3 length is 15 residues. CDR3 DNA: TGTGCCTGGAGTTCCATCGGGGAGATCACCGGGGAGCTGTTTTTT. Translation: CAWSSIGEITGELFF.

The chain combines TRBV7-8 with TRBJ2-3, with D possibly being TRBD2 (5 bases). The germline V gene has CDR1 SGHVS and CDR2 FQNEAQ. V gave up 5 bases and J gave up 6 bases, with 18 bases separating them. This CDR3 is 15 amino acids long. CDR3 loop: CASSRTRFIRDTQYF. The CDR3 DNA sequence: TGTGCCAGCAGCAGGACTCGGTTCATACGTGATACGCAGTATTTT.

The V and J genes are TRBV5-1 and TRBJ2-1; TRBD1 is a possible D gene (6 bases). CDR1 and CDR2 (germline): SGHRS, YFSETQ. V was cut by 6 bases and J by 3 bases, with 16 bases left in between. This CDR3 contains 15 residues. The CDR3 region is CASNGGGGLYNEQFF. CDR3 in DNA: TGCGCCAGCAACGGTGGGGGCGGGCTCTACAATGAGCAGTTCTTC.

CDR3 in amino acids: CASSTPRHRREQFF. The CDR3 nucleotides are TGTGCCAGTAGTACCCCTCGCCATCGGCGGGAGCAGTTCTTC. The chain carries TRBV19 and TRBJ2-1; no reliable D call. CDR3 length equals 14 residues. The V end lost 4 bases, the J end lost 10 bases, and 17 bases lay between the germline ends. Germline CDR1 and CDR2: LNHDA and SQIVND (reference sequence).

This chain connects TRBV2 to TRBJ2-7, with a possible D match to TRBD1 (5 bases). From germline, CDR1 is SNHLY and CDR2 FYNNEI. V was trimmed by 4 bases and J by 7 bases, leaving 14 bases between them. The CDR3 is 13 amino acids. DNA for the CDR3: TGTGCCAGCAGTGTTTTAGGGGCGCGGGAGCAGTACTTC. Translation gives CASSVLGAREQYF.

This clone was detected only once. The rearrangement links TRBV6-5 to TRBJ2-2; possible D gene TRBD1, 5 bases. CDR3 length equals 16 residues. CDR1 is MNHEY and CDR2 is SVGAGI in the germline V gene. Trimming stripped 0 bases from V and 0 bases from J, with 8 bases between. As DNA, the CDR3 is TGTGCCAGCAGTTACTCGGGGCCTGCGAACACCGGGGAGCTGTTTTTT. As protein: CASSYSGPANTGELFF.

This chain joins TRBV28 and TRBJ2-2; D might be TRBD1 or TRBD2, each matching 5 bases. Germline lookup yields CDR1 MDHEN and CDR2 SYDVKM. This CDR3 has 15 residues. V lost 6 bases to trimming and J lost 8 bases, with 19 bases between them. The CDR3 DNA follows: TGTGCCAGCAGCTTCGGGGCGATATCGGTGGGGGAGCTGTTTTTT. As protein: CASSFGAISVGELFF.

The chain's CDR3 is CAWTTGTSGTDTQYF. Here the CDR3 DNA reads TGTGCCTGGACCACCGGGACTAGCGGCACAGATACGCAGTATTTT. The chain carries TRBV30 and TRBJ2-3, with TRBD2 identical over 10 bases. The CDR3 is 15 amino acids. Germline CDR1 GTSNPN, CDR2 SVGIG (reference sequence). V shed 4 bases and J 1 base; nucleotides not matched to a gene: 5.

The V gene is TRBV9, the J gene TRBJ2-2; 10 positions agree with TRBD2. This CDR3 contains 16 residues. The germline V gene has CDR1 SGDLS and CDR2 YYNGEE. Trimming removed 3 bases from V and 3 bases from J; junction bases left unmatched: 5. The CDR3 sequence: CASSAGLADYTGELFF. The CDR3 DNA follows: TGTGCCAGCAGCGCCGGACTAGCGGATTACACCGGGGAGCTGTTTTTT.

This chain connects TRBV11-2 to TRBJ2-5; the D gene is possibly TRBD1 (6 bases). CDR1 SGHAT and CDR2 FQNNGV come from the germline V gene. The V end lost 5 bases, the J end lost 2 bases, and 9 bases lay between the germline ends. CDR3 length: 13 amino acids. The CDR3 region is CASSPTGQETQYF. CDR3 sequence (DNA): TGTGCCAGCAGCCCTACAGGGCAAGAGACCCAGTACTTC.

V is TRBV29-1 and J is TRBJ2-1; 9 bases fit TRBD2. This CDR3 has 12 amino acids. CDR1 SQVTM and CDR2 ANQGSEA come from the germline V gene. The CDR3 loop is CSAPGLAVEQFF. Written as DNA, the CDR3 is TGCAGTGCCCCGGGACTAGCTGTTGAGCAGTTCTTC.

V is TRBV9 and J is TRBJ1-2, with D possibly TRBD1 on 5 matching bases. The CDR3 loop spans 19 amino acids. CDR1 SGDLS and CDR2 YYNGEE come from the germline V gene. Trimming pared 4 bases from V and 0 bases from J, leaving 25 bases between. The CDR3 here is CASSQNRDFQGVANYGYTF. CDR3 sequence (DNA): TGTGCCAGCAGCCAAAACCGGGACTTTCAGGGCGTTGCTAACTATGGCTACACCTTC.

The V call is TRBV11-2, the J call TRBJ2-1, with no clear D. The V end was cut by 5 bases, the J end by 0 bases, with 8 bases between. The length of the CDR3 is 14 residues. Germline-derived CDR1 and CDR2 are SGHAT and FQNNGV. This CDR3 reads CASSPEVSYNEQFF. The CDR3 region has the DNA TGTGCCAGCAGCCCCGAAGTCTCCTACAATGAGCAGTTCTTC. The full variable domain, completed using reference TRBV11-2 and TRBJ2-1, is EAGVAQSPRYKIIEKRQSVAFWCNPISGHATLYWYQQILGQGPKLLIQFQNNGVVDDSQLPKDRFSAERLKGVDSTLKIQPAKLEDSAVYLCASSPEVSYNEQFFGPGTRLTVL.